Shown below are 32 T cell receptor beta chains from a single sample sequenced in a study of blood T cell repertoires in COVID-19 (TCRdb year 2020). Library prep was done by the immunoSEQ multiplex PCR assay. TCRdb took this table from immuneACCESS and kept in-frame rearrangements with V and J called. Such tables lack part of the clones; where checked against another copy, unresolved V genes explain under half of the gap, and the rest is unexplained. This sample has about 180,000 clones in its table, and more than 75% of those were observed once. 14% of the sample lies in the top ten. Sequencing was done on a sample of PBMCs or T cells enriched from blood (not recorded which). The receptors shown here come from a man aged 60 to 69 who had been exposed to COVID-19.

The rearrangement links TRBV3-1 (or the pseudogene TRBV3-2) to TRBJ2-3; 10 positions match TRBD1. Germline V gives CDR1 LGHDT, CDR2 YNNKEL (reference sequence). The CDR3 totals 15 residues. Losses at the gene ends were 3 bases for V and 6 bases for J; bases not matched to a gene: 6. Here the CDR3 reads CASSHWTGGTDTQYF. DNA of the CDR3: TGTGCCAGCAGCCATTGGACAGGGGGGACGGATACGCAGTATTTT.

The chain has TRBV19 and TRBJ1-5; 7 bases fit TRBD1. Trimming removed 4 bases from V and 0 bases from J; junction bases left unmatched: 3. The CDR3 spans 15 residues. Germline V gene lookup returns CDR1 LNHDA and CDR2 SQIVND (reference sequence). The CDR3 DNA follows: TGTGCCAGTAGTAAGACAGGGATTAGCAATCAGCCCCAGCATTTT. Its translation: CASSKTGISNQPQHF. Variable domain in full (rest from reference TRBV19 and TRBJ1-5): DGGITQSPKYLFRKEGQNVTLSCEQNLNHDAMYWYRQDPGQGLRLIYYSQIVNDFQKGDIAEGYSVSREKKESFPLTVTSAQKNPTAFYLCASSKTGISNQPQHFGDGTRLSIL.

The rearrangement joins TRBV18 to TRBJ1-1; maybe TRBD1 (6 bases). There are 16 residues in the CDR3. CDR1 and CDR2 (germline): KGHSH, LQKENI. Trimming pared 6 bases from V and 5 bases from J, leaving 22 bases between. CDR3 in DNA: TGTGCCAGCTCGCAGTCGGGACAACTCCTCGGGACTGAAGCTTTCTTT. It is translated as CASSQSGQLLGTEAFF.

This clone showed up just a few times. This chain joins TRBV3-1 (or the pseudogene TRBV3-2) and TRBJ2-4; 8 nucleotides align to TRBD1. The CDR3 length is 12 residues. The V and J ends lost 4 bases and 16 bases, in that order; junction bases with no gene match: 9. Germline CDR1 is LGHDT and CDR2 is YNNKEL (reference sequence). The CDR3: CASSPGQATTYF. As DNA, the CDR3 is TGTGCCAGCAGCCCGGGACAGGCCACGACATACTTC.

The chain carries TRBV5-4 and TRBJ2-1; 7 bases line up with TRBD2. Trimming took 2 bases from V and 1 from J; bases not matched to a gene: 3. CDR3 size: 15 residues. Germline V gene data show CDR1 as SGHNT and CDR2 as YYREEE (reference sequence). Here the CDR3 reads CASSFAGVSYNEQFF. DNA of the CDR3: TGTGCCAGCAGCTTCGCGGGAGTGTCCTACAATGAGCAGTTCTTC.

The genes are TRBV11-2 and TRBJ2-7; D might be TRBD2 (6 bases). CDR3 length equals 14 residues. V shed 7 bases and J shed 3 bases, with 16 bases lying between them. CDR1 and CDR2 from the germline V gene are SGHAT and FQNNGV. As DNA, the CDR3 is TGTGCCAGCACCCGGACGGGGGTGGGCTACGAGCAGTACTTC. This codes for CASTRTGVGYEQYF.

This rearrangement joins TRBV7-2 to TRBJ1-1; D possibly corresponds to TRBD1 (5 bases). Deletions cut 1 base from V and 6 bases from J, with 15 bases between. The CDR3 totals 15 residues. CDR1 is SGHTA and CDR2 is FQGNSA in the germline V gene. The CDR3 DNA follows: TGTGCCAGCAGCTTAGTGGGGGGGATAATCGCTGAAGCTTTCTTT. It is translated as CASSLVGGIIAEAFF.

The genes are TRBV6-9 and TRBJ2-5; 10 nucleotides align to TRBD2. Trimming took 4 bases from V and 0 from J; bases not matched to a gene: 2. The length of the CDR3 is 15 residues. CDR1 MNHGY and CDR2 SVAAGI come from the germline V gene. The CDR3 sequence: CASSSAGGDQETQYF. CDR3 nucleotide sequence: TGTGCCAGCAGTTCAGCGGGAGGGGACCAAGAGACCCAGTACTTC.

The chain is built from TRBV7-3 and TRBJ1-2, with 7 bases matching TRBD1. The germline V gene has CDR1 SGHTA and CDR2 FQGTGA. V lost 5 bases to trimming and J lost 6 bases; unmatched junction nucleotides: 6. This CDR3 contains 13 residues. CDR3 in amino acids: CASSPTGQDGYTF. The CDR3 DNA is TGTGCCAGCAGCCCCACCGGACAGGATGGCTACACCTTC. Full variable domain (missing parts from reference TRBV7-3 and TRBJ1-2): GAGVSQTPSNKVTEKGKYVELRCDPISGHTALYWYRQSLGQGPEFLIYFQGTGAADDSGLPNDRFFAVRPEGSVSTLKIQRTERGDSAVYLCASSPTGQDGYTFGSGTRLTVV.

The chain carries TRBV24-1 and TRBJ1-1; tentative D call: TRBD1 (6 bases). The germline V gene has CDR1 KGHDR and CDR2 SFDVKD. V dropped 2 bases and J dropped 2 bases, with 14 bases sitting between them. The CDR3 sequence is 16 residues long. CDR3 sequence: CATSDSRTDRNTEAFF. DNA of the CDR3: TGTGCCACCAGTGATTCCCGGACAGACCGAAACACTGAAGCTTTCTTT.

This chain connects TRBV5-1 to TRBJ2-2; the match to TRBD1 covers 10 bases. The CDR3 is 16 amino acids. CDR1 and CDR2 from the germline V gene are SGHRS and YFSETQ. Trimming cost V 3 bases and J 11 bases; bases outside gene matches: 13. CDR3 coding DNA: TGCGCCAGCAGCTCCGGGACAGGGGTTGAGATCGGAGAGCTGTTTTTT. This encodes CASSSGTGVEIGELFF.

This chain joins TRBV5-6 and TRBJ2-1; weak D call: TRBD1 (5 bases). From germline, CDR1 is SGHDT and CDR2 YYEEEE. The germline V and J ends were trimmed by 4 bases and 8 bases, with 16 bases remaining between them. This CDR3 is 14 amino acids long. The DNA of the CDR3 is TGTGCCAGCAGCCAAAGACAGTTTACGGATGAGCAGTTCTTC. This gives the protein CASSQRQFTDEQFF.

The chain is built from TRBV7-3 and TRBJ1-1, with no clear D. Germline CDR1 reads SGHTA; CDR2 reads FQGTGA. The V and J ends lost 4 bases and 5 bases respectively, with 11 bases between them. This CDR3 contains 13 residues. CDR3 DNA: TGTGCCAGCAGCTCATCGGGTTGGACTGAAGCTTTCTTT. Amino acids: CASSSSGWTEAFF.

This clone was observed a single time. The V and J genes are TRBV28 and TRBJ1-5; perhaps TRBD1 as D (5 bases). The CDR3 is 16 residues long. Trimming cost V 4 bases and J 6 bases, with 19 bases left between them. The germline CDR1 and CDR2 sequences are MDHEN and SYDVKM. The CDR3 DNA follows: TGTGCCAGCAGTTCCGTCCTGGGGCAGGGCGGTCAGCCCCAGCATTTT. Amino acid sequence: CASSSVLGQGGQPQHF.

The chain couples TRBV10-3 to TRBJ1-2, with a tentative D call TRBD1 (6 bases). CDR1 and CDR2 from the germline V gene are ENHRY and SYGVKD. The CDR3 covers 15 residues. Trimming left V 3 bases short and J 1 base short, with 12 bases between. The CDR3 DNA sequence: TGTGCCATCAGTGATCCGGACAGACGTAACTATGGCTACACCTTC. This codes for CAISDPDRRNYGYTF.

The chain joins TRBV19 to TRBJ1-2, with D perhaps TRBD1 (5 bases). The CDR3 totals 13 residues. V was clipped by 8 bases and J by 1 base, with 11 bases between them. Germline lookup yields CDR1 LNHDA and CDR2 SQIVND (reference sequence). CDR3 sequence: CASDSAINYGYTF. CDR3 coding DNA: TGTGCCAGTGACAGCGCAATTAACTATGGCTACACCTTC.

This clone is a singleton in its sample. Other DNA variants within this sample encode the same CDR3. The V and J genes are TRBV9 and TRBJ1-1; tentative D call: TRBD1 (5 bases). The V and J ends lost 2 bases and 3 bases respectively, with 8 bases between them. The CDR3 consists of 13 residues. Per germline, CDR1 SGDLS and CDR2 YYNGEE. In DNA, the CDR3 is TGTGCCAGCAGCGTCTCGGGGGACACTGAAGCTTTCTTT. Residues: CASSVSGDTEAFF.

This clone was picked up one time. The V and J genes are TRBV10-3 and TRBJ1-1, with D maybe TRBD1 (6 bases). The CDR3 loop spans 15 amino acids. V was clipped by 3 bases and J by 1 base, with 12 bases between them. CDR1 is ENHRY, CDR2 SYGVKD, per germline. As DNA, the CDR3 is TGTGCCATCAGTGAAGTAGGCAGGGGGAACACTGAAGCTTTCTTT. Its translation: CAISEVGRGNTEAFF.

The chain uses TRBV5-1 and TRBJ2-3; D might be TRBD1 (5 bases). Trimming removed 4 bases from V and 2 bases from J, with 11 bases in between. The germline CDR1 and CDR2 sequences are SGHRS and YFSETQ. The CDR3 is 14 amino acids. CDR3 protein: CASSIGHNTDTQYF. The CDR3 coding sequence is TGCGCCAGCAGCATCGGACACAACACAGATACGCAGTATTTT.

In nucleotides, the CDR3 is TGTGCCAGCAGTCTAACGACAGGGGCCTACGAGCAGTACTTC. It codes for CASSLTTGAYEQYF. V usage is TRBV27 and J usage is TRBJ2-7; 8 bases fit TRBD1. CDR1 MNHEY and CDR2 SMNVEV come from the germline V gene (reference sequence). V gave up 5 bases and J gave up 2 bases; unmatched junction bases: 5. The CDR3 extends over 14 amino acids.

In nucleotides, the CDR3 is TGCAGCGCCCGGGCCCCCGGGGGGTACAGCGTGTTCAAAGAGACCCAGTACTTC. Its protein product is CSARAPGGYSVFKETQYF. V and J are TRBV29-1 and TRBJ2-5; 7 positions match TRBD2. There are 18 residues in the CDR3. Germline loops: CDR1 SQVTM, CDR2 ANQGSEA. Losses at the gene ends were 7 bases for V and 3 bases for J; bases not matched to a gene: 23.

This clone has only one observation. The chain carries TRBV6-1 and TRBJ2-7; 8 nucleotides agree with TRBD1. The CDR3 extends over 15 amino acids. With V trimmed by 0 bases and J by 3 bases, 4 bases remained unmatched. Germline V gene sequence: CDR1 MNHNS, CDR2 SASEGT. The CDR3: CASSEATTGGYEQYF. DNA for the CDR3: TGTGCCAGCAGTGAAGCTACAACAGGGGGCTACGAGCAGTACTTC.

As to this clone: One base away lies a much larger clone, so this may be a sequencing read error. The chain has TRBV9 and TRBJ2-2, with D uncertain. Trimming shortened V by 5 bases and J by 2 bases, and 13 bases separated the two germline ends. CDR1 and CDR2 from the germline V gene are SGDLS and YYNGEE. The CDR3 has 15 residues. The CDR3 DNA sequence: TGTGCCAGCAGGGCGAGAGACATTAACACCGGGGAGCTGTTTTTT. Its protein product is CASRARDINTGELFF.

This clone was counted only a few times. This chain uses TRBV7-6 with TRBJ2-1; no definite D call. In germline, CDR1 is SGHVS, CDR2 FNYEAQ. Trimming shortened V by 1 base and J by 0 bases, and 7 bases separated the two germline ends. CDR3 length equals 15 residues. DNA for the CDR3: TGTGCCAGCAGCTTAGAGCCTCACTCCTACAATGAGCAGTTCTTC. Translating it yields CASSLEPHSYNEQFF. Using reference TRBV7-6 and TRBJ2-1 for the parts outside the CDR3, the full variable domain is GAGVSQSPRYKVTKRGQDVALRCDPISGHVSLYWYRQALGQGPEFLTYFNYEAQQDKSGLPNDRFSAERPEGSISTLTIQRTEQRDSAMYRCASSLEPHSYNEQFFGPGTRLTVL.

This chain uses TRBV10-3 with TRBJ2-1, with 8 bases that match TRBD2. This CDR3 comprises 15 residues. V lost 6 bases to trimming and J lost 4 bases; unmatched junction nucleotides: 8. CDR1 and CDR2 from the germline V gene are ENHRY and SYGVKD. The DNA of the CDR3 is TGTGCCATCAGCGGGGGGGCGGGAGCATACAATGAGCAGTTCTTC. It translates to CAISGGAGAYNEQFF.

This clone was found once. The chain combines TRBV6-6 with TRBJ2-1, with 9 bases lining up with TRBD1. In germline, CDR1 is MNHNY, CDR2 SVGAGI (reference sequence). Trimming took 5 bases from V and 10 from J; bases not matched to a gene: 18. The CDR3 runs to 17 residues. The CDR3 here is CASSPTRTGALFREQFF. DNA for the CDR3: TGTGCCAGCAGTCCTACCCGGACAGGGGCCCTTTTTCGAGAGCAGTTCTTC.

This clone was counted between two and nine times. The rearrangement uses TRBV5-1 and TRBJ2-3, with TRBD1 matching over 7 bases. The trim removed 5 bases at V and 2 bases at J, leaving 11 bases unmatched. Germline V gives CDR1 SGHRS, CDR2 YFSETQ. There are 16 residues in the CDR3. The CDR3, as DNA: TGCGCCAGCAGGAAAGGGGGCACCAGACACACAGATACGCAGTATTTT. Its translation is CASRKGGTRHTDTQYF.

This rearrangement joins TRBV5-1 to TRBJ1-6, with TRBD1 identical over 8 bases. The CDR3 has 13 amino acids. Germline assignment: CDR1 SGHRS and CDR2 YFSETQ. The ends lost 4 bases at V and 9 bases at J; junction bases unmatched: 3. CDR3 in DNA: TGCGCCAGCAGCCCGGACAGGGTTTCACCCCTCCACTTT. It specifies CASSPDRVSPLHF.

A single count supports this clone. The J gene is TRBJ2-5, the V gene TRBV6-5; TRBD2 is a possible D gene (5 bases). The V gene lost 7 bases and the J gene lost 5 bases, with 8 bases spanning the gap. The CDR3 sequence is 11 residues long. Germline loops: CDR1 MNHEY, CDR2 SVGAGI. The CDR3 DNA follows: TGTGCCAGCACGGGGATGGAGACCCAGTACTTC. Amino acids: CASTGMETQYF.

The CDR3 DNA reads as TGTGCCTGGAGTATAACCGGGACAGGGAATTGGTACGAGCAGTACTTC. It translates to CAWSITGTGNWYEQYF. The V and J genes are TRBV30 and TRBJ2-7, with TRBD1 matching 9 bases. The trim removed 2 bases at V and 4 bases at J, leaving 12 bases unmatched. The CDR3 totals 16 residues. Germline CDR1 GTSNPN, CDR2 SVGIG (reference sequence).

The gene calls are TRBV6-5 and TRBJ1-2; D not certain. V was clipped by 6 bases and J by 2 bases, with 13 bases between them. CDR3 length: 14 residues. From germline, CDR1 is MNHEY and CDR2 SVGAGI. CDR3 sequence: CASRIWAGNYGYTF. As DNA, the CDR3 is TGTGCCAGCAGGATTTGGGCGGGGAACTATGGCTACACCTTC.

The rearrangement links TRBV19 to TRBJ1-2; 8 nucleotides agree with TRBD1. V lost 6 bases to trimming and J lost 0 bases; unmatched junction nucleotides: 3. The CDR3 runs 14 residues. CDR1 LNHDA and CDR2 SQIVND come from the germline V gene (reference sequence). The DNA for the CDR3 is TGTGCCAGTAGAGGACAGGGAGCTAACTATGGCTACACCTTC. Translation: CASRGQGANYGYTF.